This paragraph covers one TCR beta chain sequence. This record comes from a study of cytomegalovirus exposure and HLA in healthy donors. In the PCR, 60 Vbeta and 13 Jbeta primers were used. TCRdb keeps only in-frame clones here, not all; method: immunoSEQ multiplex PCR. The sample has under 150,000 clones, about 80% seen once. Germline CDR1 SGHRS, CDR2 YFSETQ. The CDR3 covers 15 residues. Unmatched junction bases numbered 14, after V lost 9 bases and J lost 9 bases. The sequenced sample was PBMCs. The sequence came from a man between 40 and 49 years old in good health and CMV-seropositive. This chain joins TRBV5-1 and TRBJ2-1; 11 bases align to TRBD1. CDR3 DNA: TGCGCCACCAAGATGGGGACAGGGGGTATCGGTGAGCAGTTCTTC. Protein sequence: CATKMGTGGIGEQFF.